Presented here are 20 T cell receptor beta chains from one specimen sequenced in a study of blood T cells in healthy people across ages. A second about 7 to 12 cycle PCR used barcoded and J-beta primers. TCRdb fed the 5' RACE reads into MiXCR, producing one record per CDR3 protein. This table has a few hundred thousand distinct CDR3 sequences, about half appearing once. Sequenced input: blood. These receptors were taken from a man in his fifties or sixties in good health.

J is TRBJ2-3 and V is TRBV5-1; D gene unclear. Germline CDR1 and CDR2: SGHRS and YFSETQ. The ends were cut back, 3 bases at V and 6 bases at J, with 8 bases in the middle. The CDR3 sequence is 12 residues long. The CDR3 is CASSSSLDTQYF. The CDR3 DNA reads as TGCGCCAGCAGCTCCTCCCTTGATACGCAGTATTTT.

V usage is TRBV18 and J usage is TRBJ1-1, with 7 bases aligning to TRBD1. Looked up from germline, CDR1 is KGHSH and CDR2 is LQKENI. The J segment lost 4 bases and the V segment lost 0 bases, leaving 8 bases of the junction unmatched. This CDR3 is 16 amino acids long. CDR3 region: CASSPPTLAGGTEAFF. The CDR3 nucleotides are TGTGCCAGCTCACCACCGACTTTGGCAGGGGGCACTGAAGCTTTCTTT.

This chain uses TRBV7-2 with TRBJ2-5; TRBD2 is a possible D gene (6 bases). Germline values: CDR1 SGHTA, CDR2 FQGNSA. This CDR3 has 15 residues. V gave up 3 bases and J gave up 4 bases, with 15 bases separating them. CDR3 DNA: TGTGCCAGCAGCTTCGGGAGAGGGCCCCCAGAGACCCAGTACTTC. This codes for CASSFGRGPPETQYF.

The V call is TRBV11-2, the J call TRBJ2-5, with TRBD2 identical over 7 bases. The CDR3 runs to 13 residues. Germline trimming cut 5 bases from V and 4 bases from J; bases unmatched to any gene: 4. Germline CDR1 reads SGHAT; CDR2 reads FQNNGV. CDR3 nucleotides: TGTGCCAGCAGCCTAGGGGAGGGAGAGACCCAGTACTTC. Translated: CASSLGEGETQYF.

The rearrangement links TRBV7-2 to TRBJ2-7; 10 nucleotides agree with TRBD1. This CDR3 has 14 residues. V gave up 5 bases and J gave up 4 bases; unmatched junction bases: 5. CDR1 and CDR2 from the germline V gene are SGHTA and FQGNSA. The CDR3 nucleotides read TGTGCCAGCAGCGATGACAGGGGGCGTTACGAGCAGTACTTC. It specifies CASSDDRGRYEQYF.

The chain carries TRBV2 and TRBJ1-1; D gene uncertain. This CDR3 contains 9 residues. Germline V gives CDR1 SNHLY, CDR2 FYNNEI. V lost 11 bases to trimming and J lost 4 bases, with 5 bases between them. The CDR3 loop reads CARGTEAFF. DNA for the CDR3: TGTGCCCGTGGCACTGAAGCTTTCTTT.

The V call is TRBV5-1, the J call TRBJ2-1; 15 nucleotides line up with TRBD2. In germline, CDR1 is SGHRS, CDR2 YFSETQ. The CDR3 covers 14 residues. With 3 bases clipped from V and 15 bases from J, the junction kept 7 bases outside the gene matches. DNA for the CDR3: TGCGCCAGCAGCTCCGGGACTAGCGGGGGGCGGGGGTTCTTC. This codes for CASSSGTSGGRGFF.

J is TRBJ2-5 and V is TRBV29-1, with TRBD1 as a possible D gene (5 bases). Trimming left V 4 bases short and J 3 bases short, with 12 bases between. The CDR3 consists of 13 residues. Germline V lookup: CDR1 SQVTM, CDR2 ANQGSEA. The CDR3 DNA sequence: TGCAGCGTTGTGACAGCACTTAAAGAGACCCAGTACTTC. This translates into CSVVTALKETQYF.

This clonotype occurred many times. The chain couples TRBV9 to TRBJ2-5; D may match TRBD1 or TRBD2 (5 bases each). The CDR3 has 13 amino acids. Germline CDR1 and CDR2: SGDLS and YYNGEE. V was trimmed by 4 bases and J by 5 bases, leaving 12 bases between them. The CDR3 region is CASSFIEGETQYF. CDR3 DNA sequence: TGTGCCAGCAGCTTCATCGAGGGGGAGACCCAGTACTTC.

The chain combines TRBV7-2 with TRBJ2-1; 7 nucleotides match TRBD1. CDR3 length equals 13 residues. Germline CDR1 SGHTA, CDR2 FQGNSA. Trimming at V came to 9 bases and at J to 10 bases, leaving 12 bases not matched to a gene. CDR3 DNA: TGTGCCAGTAGCCCGAGGGGGCTCGGGGAGCAGTTCTTC. This codes for CASSPRGLGEQFF.

In its sample, this clonotype is medium-sized (0.01 to 0.1%). CDR3 nucleotide sequence: TGTGCCAGCAGACAAGGGACAGGGGGGGTTGGCTACACCTTC. This gives the protein CASRQGTGGVGYTF. The rearrangement links TRBV12-3 or TRBV12-4 to TRBJ1-2; TRBD1 matches 11 bases. CDR3 length: 14 residues. After removal of 6 bases from V and 7 bases from J, the junction contained 7 bases not matched to a gene.

The chain links TRBV12-5 to TRBJ2-3; D is unresolved. From germline, CDR1 is LGHNT and CDR2 FRNRAP. Deletions cut 5 bases from V and 5 bases from J, with 5 bases between. This CDR3 comprises 11 residues. The CDR3, as DNA: TGTGCTAGTGGTATCGGAGATACGCAGTATTTT. This codes for CASGIGDTQYF.

This clonotype was counted only a few times. The rearrangement joins TRBV5-1 to TRBJ2-6; D might be TRBD1 or TRBD2, each matching 5 bases. The germline V gene encodes CDR1 SGHRS and CDR2 YFSETQ. The CDR3 totals 15 residues. The V end was cut by 0 bases, the J end by 4 bases, with 8 bases between. CDR3 sequence reads: CASSLVGTGANVLTF. The CDR3 bases are TGCGCCAGCAGCTTGGTGGGGACCGGGGCCAACGTCCTGACTTTC.

This clonotype has just a few counts. The chain combines TRBV9 with TRBJ2-1; D might be TRBD2 (6 bases). The CDR3 totals 15 residues. V lost 0 bases and J 10 bases, leaving 17 bases between the germline ends. From germline, CDR1 is SGDLS and CDR2 YYNGEE. The CDR3 DNA is TGTGCCAGCAGCGTAGTTCAGGGACTGTTCGGGGAGCAGTTCTTC. Amino acid sequence: CASSVVQGLFGEQFF.

Remarks on this clonotype: Compared with germline, one end of the junction differs, possibly owing to a read error. The rearrangement uses TRBV7-8 and TRBJ2-7; D unclear. Germline CDR1 is SGHVS and CDR2 is FQNEAQ. The CDR3 covers 14 residues. The CDR3 loop reads CASSSPTKSYAQYF. The DNA of the CDR3 is TGTGCCAGCAGCTCACCTACTAAGTCCTACGCGCAGTACTTC.

The chain carries TRBV6-1 and TRBJ2-6; a weak D match, TRBD2 (6 bases). Trimming shortened V by 5 bases and J by 2 bases, and 16 bases separated the two germline ends. Looked up from germline, CDR1 is MNHNS and CDR2 is SASEGT. The CDR3 extends over 17 amino acids. CDR3 nucleotide sequence: TGTGCCAGCAGTCTCCGGCCGCCGGGGGCTGGGGCCAACGTCCTGACTTTC. It translates to CASSLRPPGAGANVLTF.

The rearrangement links TRBV14 to TRBJ2-7; possibly TRBD1 for D (6 bases). This CDR3 is built from 16 residues. The ends were cut back, 4 bases at V and 0 bases at J, with 16 bases in the middle. CDR1 and CDR2 from the germline V gene are SGHDN and FVKESK. CDR3 in DNA: TGTGCCAGCAGCCCGCTGAAGACAGGAAACTCCTACGAGCAGTACTTC. Residues: CASSPLKTGNSYEQYF.

This chain joins TRBV7-3 and TRBJ2-1; D perhaps matches TRBD2 (6 bases). The CDR3 length is 15 residues. The V gene lost 2 bases and the J gene lost 7 bases, with 15 bases spanning the gap. Germline loops: CDR1 SGHTA, CDR2 FQGTGA. The CDR3 DNA reads TGTGCCAGCAGCTTACTGGGGGGTAGTTTGAATGAGCAGTTCTTC. It codes for CASSLLGGSLNEQFF. Based on the CDR3 plus reference TRBV7-3 and TRBJ2-1, the full variable domain is GAGVSQTPSNKVTEKGKYVELRCDPISGHTALYWYRQSLGQGPEFLIYFQGTGAADDSGLPNDRFFAVRPEGSVSTLKIQRTERGDSAVYLCASSLLGGSLNEQFFGPGTRLTVL.

The gene calls are TRBV29-1 and TRBJ2-2; TRBD2 agrees at 9 bases. After removal of 3 bases from V and 8 bases from J, the junction contained 4 bases not matched to a gene. CDR1 is SQVTM and CDR2 is ANQGSEA in the germline V gene. The CDR3 consists of 13 residues. The CDR3 bases are TGCAGCGTTGATTTAGCGGGAGTGGGGGAGCTGTTTTTT. It encodes CSVDLAGVGELFF.

In this sample, this clonotype turned up a few times. This rearrangement joins TRBV20-1 to TRBJ2-1, with D tentatively TRBD1 (6 bases). This CDR3 spans 15 amino acids. V was trimmed by 1 base and J by 6 bases, leaving 16 bases between them. Germline values: CDR1 DFQATT, CDR2 SNEGSKA (reference sequence). The CDR3 region is CSARGDTGLGNEQFF. The CDR3 DNA reads TGCAGTGCTAGAGGCGATACAGGGCTTGGCAATGAGCAGTTCTTC.